This TCR beta chain was identified in a study of cytomegalovirus exposure and HLA in healthy donors. Study-level background: Earlier findings included approximately 120 million unique TCR beta sequences obtained from 150 million to 200 million T cells.

The CDR3 loop spans 16 amino acids. CDR1 SNHLY and CDR2 FYNNEI come from the germline V gene. Germline trimming cut 6 bases from V and 5 bases from J; bases unmatched to any gene: 11. PCR amplification relied on 60 Vbeta primers (plus 13 Jbeta primers). The protocol was immunoSEQ multiplex PCR, while the TCRdb copy is restricted to in-frame clones and leaves out a portion. Among 140,000 to 150,000 clones listed, approximately 70% were seen once. The clonotype comes from a woman aged 55-69 years in good health and CMV-seropositive. The V and J genes are TRBV2 and TRBJ1-4, with TRBD1 matching over 8 bases. Specimen: PBMCs. Here the CDR3 DNA reads TGTGCCAGCAGCTGGACAGGGACTCGCTCCAATGAAAAACTGTTTTTT. Protein product: CASSWTGTRSNEKLFF. Based on the CDR3 plus reference TRBV2 and TRBJ1-4, the full variable domain is EPEVTQTPSHQVTQMGQEVILRCVPISNHLYFYWYRQILGQKVEFLVSFYNNEISEKSEIFDDQFSVERPDGSNFTLKIRSTKLEDSAMYFCASSWTGTRSNEKLFFGSGTQLSVL.